These 9 T cell receptor beta chains originate from one sample sequenced in a study of cytomegalovirus exposure and HLA in healthy donors. PCR involved 60 Vbeta and 13 Jbeta primers. Clones were sequenced by immunoSEQ multiplex PCR, and TCRdb holds only the in-frame ones, with some missing. The sample consists of some 130,000 clones, about 79% of them appearing once. Source material: PBMCs. All receptors derive from a man aged 50 to 60 in good health and CMV-seronegative.

The V and J genes are TRBV27 and TRBJ2-5; D is unresolved. Per the germline V gene, CDR1 is MNHEY and CDR2 is SMNVEV (reference sequence). This CDR3 has 10 residues. Trimming stripped 5 bases from V and 4 bases from J, with 2 bases between. CDR3 DNA: TGTGCCAGCAGTCGAGAGACCCAGTACTTC. As protein: CASSRETQYF.

The chain employs TRBV2 and TRBJ2-4; 7 nucleotides align to TRBD2. The germline gives CDR1 SNHLY, CDR2 FYNNEI. The CDR3 has 13 amino acids. V was clipped by 5 bases and J by 5 bases; unmatched bases: 3. For the CDR3, the DNA is TGTGCCAGCAGTTGGGGGGGGGAAAACATTCAGTACTTC. It codes for CASSWGGENIQYF.

The CDR3 region is CASSLQGGSEAFF. The CDR3 nucleotides are TGTGCCAGCAGCTTACAAGGGGGCTCTGAAGCTTTCTTT. The V gene is TRBV7-8, the J gene TRBJ1-1, with 7 bases aligning to TRBD1. Trimming cost V 2 bases and J 6 bases; bases outside gene matches: 3. This CDR3 spans 13 amino acids. Looked up from germline, CDR1 is SGHVS and CDR2 is FQNEAQ.

The gene calls are TRBV4-2 and TRBJ2-4; maybe TRBD2 (6 bases). V lost 4 bases and J lost 7, with 14 bases in between. CDR1 is LGHNA, CDR2 YNFKEQ, per germline. This CDR3 has 14 amino acids. CDR3 region: CASSLGRMVNIQYF. In DNA, the CDR3 is TGTGCCAGCAGCCTAGGGAGGATGGTTAACATTCAGTACTTC.

This clone has a handful of counts. The chain combines TRBV19 with TRBJ1-4, with a tentative D call TRBD1 (6 bases). CDR3 length: 14 residues. Per germline, CDR1 LNHDA and CDR2 SQIVND (reference sequence). The ends were cut back, 3 bases at V and 5 bases at J, with 10 bases in the middle. The CDR3 loop reads CASSIDRRNEKLFF. The CDR3 nucleotides read TGTGCCAGTAGTATCGACAGGCGGAATGAAAAACTGTTTTTT.

The chain employs TRBV10-2 and TRBJ2-7; D is unclear. Germline lookup yields CDR1 WSHSY and CDR2 SAAADI. The CDR3 extends over 16 amino acids. Deletions cut 8 bases from V and 0 bases from J, with 20 bases between. CDR3 sequence: CASGPGLGPASYEQYF. In DNA form, the CDR3 reads TGCGCCAGCGGTCCAGGCCTCGGTCCAGCCTCCTACGAGCAGTACTTC.

The V and J genes are TRBV10-3 and TRBJ1-6; D is possibly TRBD1 (6 bases). The CDR3 extends over 15 amino acids. The ends were cut back, 2 bases at V and 11 bases at J, with 16 bases in the middle. Germline values: CDR1 ENHRY, CDR2 SYGVKD. The CDR3 reads CAISEGGGPRTPLHF. In nucleotides, the CDR3 is TGTGCCATCAGTGAGGGGGGGGGCCCCAGGACACCCCTCCACTTT.

CDR3 DNA: TGCGCCAGCAGCTTGGACACCTACGAGCAGTACTTC. This sequence encodes CASSLDTYEQYF. The V gene is TRBV5-1, the J gene TRBJ2-7; D is undetermined. Trimming removed 0 bases at V and 2 bases at J, with 3 bases between. Germline CDR1 and CDR2: SGHRS and YFSETQ. The CDR3 length is 12 residues.

This CDR3 reads CASRSGSKGYTF. The CDR3, as DNA: TGTGCCAGTAGAAGCGGCTCTAAGGGCTACACCTTC. The chain combines TRBV19 with TRBJ1-2; D is unresolved. Trimming left V 6 bases short and J 8 bases short, with 13 bases between. The CDR3 runs to 12 residues. Germline loops: CDR1 LNHDA, CDR2 SQIVND (reference sequence).